One and the same sample provided the 32 T cell receptor beta chains below, sequenced in a study of identical twins. MiXCR, applied by TCRdb to the 5' RACE reads, yields one record per CDR3 protein. The profile covers 550,000 to 800,000 distinct CDR3 sequences, with 7% to 7.5% appearing a single time and 1.6% taken by the ten largest. These same data were also listed under a study on yellow fever vaccine responses in identical twins.

Sequenced material: PBMCs. These receptors were obtained from a young woman in good health.

This clonotype has ten or more counts. The CDR3 sequence is CATSRDRGGSYEQYF. In nucleotides, the CDR3 is TGTGCCACCAGCAGAGATCGAGGGGGCTCCTACGAGCAGTACTTC. The genes are TRBV15 and TRBJ2-7; the D gene is possibly TRBD1 (6 bases). There are 15 residues in the CDR3. V was trimmed by 0 bases and J by 0 bases, leaving 9 bases between them. Germline-derived CDR1 and CDR2 are LNHNV and YYDKDF (reference sequence).

There are a few counts of this clonotype. The genes are TRBV7-6 and TRBJ2-3, with no clear D. CDR3 length: 16 amino acids. Trimming left V 2 bases short and J 2 bases short, with 14 bases between. CDR1 and CDR2 (germline): SGHVS, FNYEAQ. CDR3 nucleotides: TGTGCCAGCAGCTTAAGTGGTAACAGTTTCACAGATACGCAGTATTTT. This codes for CASSLSGNSFTDTQYF.

This clonotype was counted only a few times. The chain is built from TRBV29-1 and TRBJ1-1, with D maybe TRBD1 (5 bases). Germline CDR1 and CDR2: SQVTM and ANQGSEA. This CDR3 is 11 amino acids long. V lost 1 base to trimming and J lost 11 bases, with 11 bases between them. This CDR3 is CSVEGMTEAFF. DNA for the CDR3: TGCAGCGTTGAAGGCATGACAGAGGCTTTCTTT.

The chain carries TRBV20-1 and TRBJ1-2, with a possible D match to TRBD1 (6 bases). Trimming cost V 6 bases and J 2 bases, with 22 bases left between them. This CDR3 spans 16 amino acids. Germline-derived CDR1 and CDR2 are DFQATT and SNEGSKA (reference sequence). The CDR3 loop reads CSATQRWGASNYGYTF. In DNA, the CDR3 is TGCAGTGCAACACAGAGATGGGGGGCGTCAAACTATGGCTACACCTTC.

This clonotype was picked up many times. The chain has TRBV28 and TRBJ2-7, with TRBD2 matching over 14 bases. V gave up 6 bases and J gave up 4 bases; unmatched junction bases: 17. Germline V gives CDR1 MDHEN, CDR2 SYDVKM. The CDR3 is 19 amino acids. The CDR3, as DNA: TGTGCCAGCAGCCCCTTTATCCGATCGGGACTAGCGGGGGAATACGAGCAGTACTTC. Translated: CASSPFIRSGLAGEYEQYF.

The chain uses TRBV5-1 and TRBJ2-7; 13 nucleotides line up with TRBD2. The CDR3 loop spans 15 amino acids. With 4 bases clipped from V and 6 bases from J, the junction kept 7 bases outside the gene matches. Germline-derived CDR1 and CDR2 are SGHRS and YFSETQ. Here the CDR3 DNA reads TGCGCCAGCAGCCCACGGACTAGCGGGAGTTCCGAGCAGTACTTC. Protein product: CASSPRTSGSSEQYF.

This chain uses TRBV12-3 or TRBV12-4 with TRBJ2-3, with 9 positions matching TRBD2. J lost 1 base, V lost 5 bases, and 7 bases had no gene match. This CDR3 has 16 amino acids. CDR3 region: CASSPRASGGTDTQYF. The CDR3, as DNA: TGTGCCAGCAGTCCACGGGCTAGCGGGGGCACAGATACGCAGTATTTT.

This clonotype was observed at least ten times. The chain joins TRBV10-3 to TRBJ1-5; TRBD1 aligns across 7 bases. There are 13 residues in the CDR3. The germline V gene encodes CDR1 ENHRY and CDR2 SYGVKD. J was trimmed by 5 bases and V by 4 bases; bases with no gene match: 2. The CDR3 coding sequence is TGTGCCATCAGTGGTGACAGGGATCAGCCCCAGCATTTT. Translation gives CAISGDRDQPQHF.

This chain joins TRBV6-1 and TRBJ1-6; unclear D gene. V lost 1 base and J 8 bases, leaving 12 bases between the germline ends. There are 15 residues in the CDR3. Germline V gives CDR1 MNHNS, CDR2 SASEGT. CDR3 sequence (DNA): TGTGCCAGCAGTGAAGAGGACGGTGGGGATTCACCCCTCCACTTT. Translated: CASSEEDGGDSPLHF.

This clonotype was seen repeatedly, ten times or more. The V and J genes are TRBV20-1 and TRBJ2-7; D gene uncertain. Germline CDR1 DFQATT, CDR2 SNEGSKA (reference sequence). Trimming stripped 3 bases from V and 0 bases from J, with 6 bases between. The length of the CDR3 is 12 residues. In nucleotides, the CDR3 is TGCAGTGCTAGTGGGCTCTCCTACGAGCAGTACGTC. Amino acid sequence: CSASGLSYEQYV.

The chain joins TRBV6-1 to TRBJ2-6; 9 bases are a match to TRBD1. Germline V CDR1 and CDR2: MNHNS, SASEGT. The ends lost 9 bases at V and 4 bases at J; junction bases unmatched: 10. CDR3 length: 16 residues. The CDR3, as DNA: TGTGCCAGTAGGGACAGGGTCTTGGGAGGGGCCAACGTCCTGACTTTC. This gives the protein CASRDRVLGGANVLTF.

This clonotype has just a few counts. DNA for the CDR3: TGTGCCAGTGAACAGCCGGACAGCGGACCCTCCTCTGGAAACACCATATATTTT. Translating gives CASEQPDSGPSSGNTIYF. The rearrangement joins TRBV11-1 to TRBJ1-3; D is possibly TRBD1 (6 bases). The CDR3 covers 18 residues. CDR1 and CDR2 from the germline V gene are SGHAT and FQDESV (reference sequence). V lost 9 bases and J 0 bases, leaving 24 bases between the germline ends.

Only a few counts were recorded for this clonotype. This chain uses TRBV4-1 with TRBJ1-1; D is uncertain. Germline V lookup: CDR1 MGHRA, CDR2 YSYEKL. The CDR3 extends over 13 amino acids. The ends were cut back, 3 bases at V and 5 bases at J, with 10 bases in the middle. The CDR3 DNA sequence: TGCGCCAGCAGCCAGCTCCGGGAAACTGAAGCTTTCTTT. Its translation is CASSQLRETEAFF.

The chain is built from TRBV5-1 and TRBJ2-5; D not certain. The germline V gene encodes CDR1 SGHRS and CDR2 YFSETQ. The V gene lost 1 base and the J gene lost 5 bases, with 15 bases spanning the gap. This CDR3 contains 15 residues. Here the CDR3 reads CASSLHPGVIETQYF. For the CDR3, the DNA is TGCGCCAGCAGCTTGCATCCTGGGGTTATCGAGACCCAGTACTTC.

This clonotype was observed at least ten times. CDR3 nucleotides: TGTGCCAGCAGCAAGACGACTACTAACACCGGGGAGCTGTTTTTT. Its translation: CASSKTTTNTGELFF. This rearrangement joins TRBV7-3 to TRBJ2-2, with D perhaps matching TRBD2 (5 bases). V dropped 5 bases and J dropped 2 bases, with 12 bases sitting between them. CDR1 is SGHTA, CDR2 FQGTGA, per germline. The CDR3 runs to 15 residues.

This clonotype was counted at least ten times. DNA for the CDR3: TGCGCCAGCAGCTTCTCAGCGAACATGAACACTGAAGCTTTCTTT. Protein: CASSFSANMNTEAFF. The V gene is TRBV5-1, the J gene TRBJ1-1, with unresolved D. Between the trimmed V and J ends, which lost 2 bases and 0 bases, there was a span of 11 bases. CDR3 size: 15 residues. Germline V CDR1 and CDR2: SGHRS, YFSETQ.

V and J are TRBV24-1 and TRBJ2-1; no definite D call. V lost 2 bases, J lost 0 bases, and 10 bases lay in between. CDR1 KGHDR and CDR2 SFDVKD come from the germline V gene. The CDR3 is 16 residues long. The CDR3 here is CATSDSWEASYNEQFF. CDR3 DNA sequence: TGTGCCACCAGTGATTCCTGGGAAGCCTCCTACAATGAGCAGTTCTTC.

This clonotype occurred once. The chain employs TRBV2 and TRBJ2-1; possibly TRBD2 for D (6 bases). V gave up 8 bases and J gave up 4 bases, with 12 bases separating them. Looked up from germline, CDR1 is SNHLY and CDR2 is FYNNEI. This CDR3 comprises 13 residues. This CDR3 is CASFGGLYNEQFF. As DNA, the CDR3 is TGTGCCAGCTTTGGAGGGCTTTACAATGAGCAGTTCTTC. Complete variable domain (other parts from reference TRBV2 and TRBJ2-1): EPEVTQTPSHQVTQMGQEVILRCVPISNHLYFYWYRQILGQKVEFLVSFYNNEISEKSEIFDDQFSVERPDGSNFTLKIRSTKLEDSAMYFCASFGGLYNEQFFGPGTRLTVL.

This clonotype was counted between two and nine times. The rearrangement joins TRBV18 to TRBJ2-5, with a tentative D call TRBD1 (6 bases). This CDR3 spans 15 amino acids. The V gene's germline CDR1 is KGHSH and CDR2 LQKENI. V was pared by 5 bases and J by 7 bases, with 20 bases between. The CDR3 DNA reads as TGTGCCAGCTCATATTCCGACAGGCCCCACGGGACCCAGTACTTC. As protein: CASSYSDRPHGTQYF.

There are a few counts of this clonotype. The J gene is TRBJ1-1, the V gene TRBV3-1; no clear D gene. The germline CDR1 and CDR2 sequences are LGHDT and YNNKEL (reference sequence). This CDR3 is 13 amino acids long. Trimming took 1 base from V and 11 from J, leaving 14 bases between them. CDR3 DNA: TGTGCCAGCAGCCAAGGTAACAGTTTGGGGGCTTTCTTT. It translates to CASSQGNSLGAFF. The entire variable domain, with the rest obtained from reference TRBV3-1 and TRBJ1-1, is as follows: DTAVSQTPKYLVTQMGNDKSIKCEQNLGHDTMYWYKQDSKKFLKIMFSYNNKELIINETVPNRFSPKSPDKAHLNLHINSLELGDSAVYFCASSQGNSLGAFFGQGTRLTVV.

This clonotype occurred a few times. The chain combines TRBV7-2 with TRBJ2-2; D might be TRBD2 (7 bases). Germline V lookup: CDR1 SGHTA, CDR2 FQGNSA. This CDR3 is 15 amino acids long. Trimming took 1 base from V and 9 from J, leaving 15 bases between them. The CDR3 bases are TGTGCCAGCAGCTTAGGTCGGCGGGGGCGTTGGGAGCTGTTTTTT. Amino acid sequence: CASSLGRRGRWELFF.

The V and J genes are TRBV7-9 and TRBJ2-1; D assignment may be TRBD1 or TRBD2 (5 bases each). V lost 2 bases and J lost 7, with 12 bases in between. CDR3 length: 14 residues. Germline-derived CDR1 and CDR2 are SEHNR and FQNEAQ (reference sequence). The chain's CDR3 is CASSLRDGENEQFF. The CDR3, as DNA: TGTGCCAGCAGCTTAAGGGACGGAGAAAATGAGCAGTTCTTC.

This clonotype occurred a few times. V is TRBV19 and J is TRBJ2-1; 9 bases fit TRBD1. The V gene end was trimmed by 3 bases and the J gene end by 7 bases; junction bases not matched to a gene: 4. Germline values: CDR1 LNHDA, CDR2 SQIVND (reference sequence). The CDR3 totals 14 residues. CDR3: CASSIGDRVNEQFF. CDR3 coding DNA: TGTGCCAGTAGTATTGGGGACAGGGTAAATGAGCAGTTCTTC.

This clonotype was seen more than once but under ten times. The chain links TRBV2 to TRBJ1-2; the D gene is possibly TRBD1 (6 bases). The germline gives CDR1 SNHLY, CDR2 FYNNEI. V was clipped by 5 bases and J by 3 bases, with 16 bases between them. The CDR3 has 15 residues. This chain's CDR3 is CASSPTGNGDYGYTF. The CDR3 DNA sequence: TGTGCCAGCAGTCCTACAGGGAACGGGGACTATGGCTACACCTTC.

This clonotype was counted many times. J is TRBJ2-5 and V is TRBV12-3 or TRBV12-4; D possibly matches TRBD1 or TRBD2 (5 bases each). With 6 bases removed from V and 7 bases from J, the gap between germline ends came to 27 bases. CDR3 length: 17 amino acids. CDR3 amino acids: CASSPLGQGKGVWTQYF. The CDR3 DNA sequence: TGTGCCAGCAGCCCCCTCGGGCAGGGAAAGGGAGTGTGGACCCAGTACTTC.

The chain couples TRBV29-1 to TRBJ1-2, with a possible D match to TRBD1 (6 bases). Germline CDR1 reads SQVTM; CDR2 reads ANQGSEA. V gave up 6 bases and J gave up 4 bases, with 12 bases separating them. This CDR3 has 12 amino acids. The CDR3 sequence: CSVGMDSYGYTF. The CDR3 DNA is TGCAGCGTGGGGATGGACAGCTATGGCTACACCTTC.

CDR3: CATSDAGKTKYNEQFF. CDR3 nucleotides: TGTGCCACCAGTGATGCGGGAAAGACTAAGTACAATGAGCAGTTCTTC. V usage is TRBV24-1 and J usage is TRBJ2-1, with D possibly matching TRBD2 (6 bases). The CDR3 sequence is 16 residues long. With 3 bases removed from V and 4 bases from J, the gap between germline ends came to 15 bases. Germline CDR1 KGHDR, CDR2 SFDVKD.

The rearrangement uses TRBV6-5 and TRBJ1-2, with unresolved D. This CDR3 region has 14 residues. Trimming took off 0 bases at V and 5 bases at J, with 10 bases between the two ends. CDR1 and CDR2 (germline): MNHEY, SVGAGI. CDR3 nucleotides: TGTGCCAGCAGTTACTCGTCCCGGAGGTATGGCTACACCTTC. This sequence encodes CASSYSSRRYGYTF.

This clonotype was recorded at least ten times. V and J are TRBV12-3 or TRBV12-4 and TRBJ2-7; D is uncertain. This CDR3 contains 12 residues. V gave up 7 bases and J gave up 6 bases, with 13 bases separating them. DNA of the CDR3: TGTGCCAGCACCCTGGGCCTCCGCGAGCAGTACTTC. Protein product: CASTLGLREQYF.

This chain links TRBV10-3 with TRBJ2-7; D perhaps matches TRBD2 (6 bases). V shed 2 bases and J shed 4 bases, with 12 bases lying between them. Germline CDR1 reads ENHRY; CDR2 reads SYGVKD. The CDR3 loop spans 14 amino acids. The CDR3 DNA reads TGTGCCATCAGTGAGATGGGGGGAAGGTACGAGCAGTACTTC. Translating it yields CAISEMGGRYEQYF.

This clonotype showed up many times. The chain couples TRBV15 to TRBJ2-3; possible D gene TRBD2, 5 bases. Germline values: CDR1 LNHNV, CDR2 YYDKDF (reference sequence). The CDR3 loop spans 18 amino acids. Between the trimmed V and J ends, which lost 0 bases and 8 bases, there was a span of 24 bases. CDR3 region: CATSRDRGLNSPFFTQYF. The DNA for the CDR3 is TGTGCCACCAGCAGAGATCGGGGTCTGAATAGCCCCTTCTTTACGCAGTATTTT.

In regard to this clonotype: A read error may account for a junction end that differs from germline. This chain links TRBV6-1 with TRBJ1-1; possibly TRBD1 for D (5 bases). Per the germline V gene, CDR1 is MNHNS and CDR2 is SASEGT. The CDR3 contains 14 residues. CDR3 DNA sequence: TGTGCCAGCTACGGGGCACCTCAGAACACCGAAGCTTTCTTT. This translates into CASYGAPQNTEAFF.